These T cell receptor beta chains were read from a single sample in a study of naive and memory T cell subsets. TCRdb re-called the UMI-ligation and nested PCR reads through MiXCR, storing one row per CDR3 protein. This table holds about 90,000 distinct CDR3 sequences, over 9% found once. Material for sequencing was naive CD4+ T cells from blood. The receptors stem from a human donor in good health. CDR3s include the opening cysteine and the closing phenylalanine or tryptophan. The D gene is left open where the match is weak. For some rows the clone size is stated as once, few or many, or as a class when expanded; others skip it.

clone_size	v_call	j_call	d_call	cdr3_aa	cdr3_nt
few	TRBV28	TRBJ1-1	-	CASISGTGGAFF	TGTGCCAGCATATCGGGAACCGGGGGAGCTTTCTTT
few	TRBV6-2/TRBV6-3	TRBJ2-5	-	CASSYFGLQETQYF	TGTGCCAGCAGTTACTTTGGACTACAAGAGACCCAGTACTTC
many	TRBV3-1	TRBJ1-5	-	CASSRGHSNQPQHF	TGTGCCAGCAGCCGGGGACATAGCAATCAGCCCCAGCATTTT
few	TRBV6-2/TRBV6-3	TRBJ1-2	-	CASSYSGPGPGGYGYTF	TGTGCCAGCAGTTACTCCGGACCGGGTCCCGGTGGGTATGGCTACACCTTC
-	TRBV7-9	TRBJ2-7	TRBD2	CASSFRGSYEQYF	TGTGCCAGCAGCTTCCGCGGGAGCTACGAGCAGTACTTC
-	TRBV20-1	TRBJ2-2	-	CSARDKAWGETGELFF	TGCAGTGCTAGAGACAAAGCTTGGGGCGAGACCGGGGAGCTGTTTTTT
-	TRBV12-3/TRBV12-4	TRBJ2-7	-	CASSFGSSYEQYF	TGTGCCAGCAGTTTTGGCAGTTCCTACGAGCAGTACTTC
many	TRBV9	TRBJ2-3	TRBD1	CASSPTGIITDTQYF	TGTGCCAGCAGCCCGACAGGGATCATCACAGATACGCAGTATTTT
many	TRBV5-4	TRBJ2-1	-	CASSPAYVVRTDEQFF	TGTGCCAGCAGCCCCGCATACGTCGTTCGTACCGATGAGCAGTTCTTC
few	TRBV6-2/TRBV6-3	TRBJ2-2	-	CASIESRGGPNTGELFF	TGTGCCAGCATCGAAAGTCGTGGCGGACCAAACACCGGGGAGCTGTTTTTT
few	TRBV3-1	TRBJ2-1	TRBD2	CASSPFVSGSESHEQFF	TGTGCCAGCAGCCCATTCGTGAGCGGGAGTGAGAGCCATGAGCAGTTCTTC
many	TRBV7-9	TRBJ2-1	TRBD1	CASSPGTAPYNEQFF	TGTGCCAGCAGCCCGGGGACAGCACCCTACAATGAGCAGTTCTTC
-	TRBV6-2/TRBV6-3	TRBJ2-5	-	CASRPTGLETQYF	TGTGCCAGCAGACCCACAGGGTTAGAGACCCAGTACTTC
many	TRBV15	TRBJ2-1	TRBD2	CATSQGLAGGRSYNEQFF	TGTGCCACCAGCCAGGGACTAGCGGGGGGGCGTTCCTACAATGAGCAGTTCTTC
many	TRBV20-1	TRBJ2-3	-	CSANSHSSGTDTQYF	TGCAGTGCTAACTCACACTCTAGCGGCACAGATACGCAGTATTTT
-	TRBV7-2	TRBJ2-2	TRBD2	CASSAEPTSGRTGELFF	TGTGCCAGCAGCGCGGAGCCGACTAGCGGGAGAACCGGGGAGCTGTTTTTT
many	TRBV29-1	TRBJ2-1	-	CSTRQVDNEQFF	TGCAGCACCCGACAGGTCGACAATGAGCAGTTCTTC
few	TRBV4-2	TRBJ2-1	TRBD2	CASSPGTSSNNEQFF	TGTGCCAGCAGCCCGGGGACTAGTTCTAACAATGAGCAGTTCTTC
many	TRBV5-4	TRBJ2-1	-	CASSPGDPPYNEQFF	TGTGCCAGCAGCCCTGGGGACCCCCCCTACAATGAGCAGTTCTTC
-	TRBV2	TRBJ1-6	TRBD1	CASSRQGYNSPLHF	TGTGCCAGCAGCAGACAGGGCTATAATTCACCCCTCCACTTT
-	TRBV27	TRBJ2-1	TRBD2	CASSFRTSADYNEQFF	TGTGCCAGCAGTTTCCGGACTAGCGCAGATTACAATGAGCAGTTCTTC
-	TRBV27	TRBJ2-7	TRBD2	CASSTLGGAGGYEQYF	TGTGCCAGCAGCACCCTAGGGGGAGCGGGAGGCTACGAGCAGTACTTC
few	TRBV11-2	TRBJ2-2	-	CASSLAFISAANTGELFF	TGTGCCAGCAGCTTAGCGTTCATTAGCGCCGCGAACACCGGGGAGCTGTTTTTT
-	TRBV6-2/TRBV6-3	TRBJ1-1	TRBD1	CASTLDREAFF	TGTGCCAGCACTTTGGACAGGGAAGCTTTCTTT
-	TRBV7-2	TRBJ1-4	-	CASSLVSGSNEKLFF	TGTGCCAGCAGCTTAGTTTCAGGGTCTAATGAAAAACTGTTTTTT
many	TRBV4-2	TRBJ2-3	-	CASSSPSQGITDTQYF	TGTGCCAGCAGCTCTCCGAGCCAGGGTATAACAGATACGCAGTATTTT
many	TRBV10-2	TRBJ2-5	TRBD2	CASRSGGAGQETQYF	TGCGCCAGCAGATCGGGGGGGGCAGGACAAGAGACCCAGTACTTC
few	TRBV6-1	TRBJ2-2	-	CASRVQGVLAGELFF	TGTGCCAGCAGAGTACAGGGCGTTTTGGCCGGGGAGCTGTTTTTT
few	TRBV5-5	TRBJ2-4	-	CASSLDLAKNIQYF	TGTGCCAGCAGCTTGGATCTAGCCAAAAACATTCAGTACTTC
many	TRBV5-1	TRBJ2-7	-	CASSLVAGISYEQYF	TGCGCCAGCAGCTTGGTTGCAGGAATCTCCTACGAGCAGTACTTC
few	TRBV18	TRBJ2-1	-	CASSPGDRYNEQFF	TGTGCCAGCTCACCAGGGGACCGCTACAATGAGCAGTTCTTC
-	TRBV6-5	TRBJ2-7	-	CASSMGLGPYEQYF	TGTGCCAGCAGTATGGGACTTGGGCCCTACGAGCAGTACTTC
few	TRBV15	TRBJ2-6	-	CATSRGWGSGANVLTF	TGTGCCACCAGCAGAGGGTGGGGCTCTGGGGCCAACGTCCTGACTTTC
many	TRBV12-3/TRBV12-4	TRBJ1-1	-	CASSEGTEAFF	TGTGCCAGCAGCGAGGGGACTGAAGCTTTCTTT
few	TRBV6-5	TRBJ2-2	-	CASWESTGELFF	TGTGCCAGCTGGGAGTCGACAGGGGAGCTGTTTTTT
-	TRBV18	TRBJ2-1	-	CASSPPDNNEQFF	TGTGCCAGCTCACCACCTGACAACAATGAGCAGTTCTTC
-	TRBV27	TRBJ2-5	-	CASSFGGFPSRETQYF	TGTGCCAGCAGTTTCGGCGGTTTTCCCTCGCGGGAGACCCAGTACTTC
few	TRBV6-2/TRBV6-3	TRBJ1-5	-	CATGPTQGGNQPQHF	TGTGCCACCGGCCCGACACAGGGAGGCAATCAGCCCCAGCATTTT
few	TRBV15	TRBJ1-3	TRBD1	CATSRVRDSALGNTIYF	TGTGCCACCAGCAGGGTTCGGGACAGCGCCTTAGGAAACACCATATATTTT
few	TRBV29-1	TRBJ2-1	TRBD2	CIGREGSREQFF	TGCATCGGGCGGGAGGGATCCCGTGAGCAGTTCTTC
few	TRBV28	TRBJ2-5	-	CASSLTVQETQYF	TGTGCCAGCAGTTTGACAGTTCAAGAGACCCAGTACTTC
few	TRBV20-1	TRBJ1-1	-	CSARDRKGVSAEAFF	TGCAGTGCTAGAGATCGAAAGGGGGTTAGTGCTGAAGCTTTCTTT
-	TRBV30	TRBJ1-2	TRBD1	CAWSPGTAFYGYTF	TGTGCCTGGAGTCCCGGGACAGCGTTCTATGGCTACACCTTC
few	TRBV20-1	TRBJ2-7	TRBD1	CSARDRGATYEQYF	TGCAGTGCCAGGGACAGGGGGGCAACGTACGAGCAGTACTTC
many	TRBV29-1	TRBJ2-3	-	CSARRDTGSDTQYF	TGCAGCGCGAGAAGGGATACGGGGTCAGATACGCAGTATTTT
-	TRBV6-1	TRBJ1-1	-	CASSEGRLTFF	TGTGCCAGCAGTGAAGGCCGACTAACTTTCTTT